These 27 T cell receptor beta chains share one sample of origin, sequenced in a study of breast tumors, draining lymph nodes, adjacent tissues. TCRdb re-analysed the multiplex PCR reads in MiXCR, keeping a single row per CDR3 protein. The sample holds 60,000 to 65,000 distinct CDR3 sequences; less than 60% are singletons and the top ten take around a fifth. Sequences were obtained from breast tumor tissue. The receptors here all came from a female donor with breast cancer. Some clones in this sample may be carry-over from other donors' samples.

V gene TRBV7-9 combines with J gene TRBJ2-3; TRBD2 agrees at 10 bases. This CDR3 is 19 amino acids long. CDR1 and CDR2 from the germline V gene are SEHNR and FQNEAQ (reference sequence). The trim removed 6 bases at V and 2 bases at J, leaving 17 bases unmatched. For the CDR3, the DNA is TGTGCCAGCAGTGCGGGGCTAGCGGGAGCTCCCCCTAACACAGATACGCAGTATTTT. This sequence encodes CASSAGLAGAPPNTDTQYF.

This clonotype occurred once. The chain joins TRBV7-9 to TRBJ2-3, with D unclear. Germline CDR1 is SEHNR and CDR2 is FQNEAQ (reference sequence). The CDR3 has 12 amino acids. Trimming took 1 base from V and 6 from J, leaving 5 bases between them. This chain's CDR3 is CASSLEHDTQYF. CDR3 DNA: TGTGCCAGCAGCTTAGAGCACGATACGCAGTATTTT. Looking up the rest from reference TRBV7-9 and TRBJ2-3 gives the full variable domain: DTGVSQNPRHKITKRGQNVTFRCDPISEHNRLYWYRQTLGQGPEFLTYFQNEAQLEKSRLLSDRFSAERPKGSFSTLEIQRTEQGDSAMYLCASSLEHDTQYFGPGTRLTVL.

There are many counts of this clonotype. The J gene is TRBJ1-2, the V gene TRBV28; D is ambiguous. Trimming shortened V by 4 bases and J by 4 bases, and 7 bases separated the two germline ends. The CDR3 is made up of 12 amino acids. The V gene's germline CDR1 is MDHEN and CDR2 SYDVKM. CDR3 nucleotide sequence: TGTGCCAGCAGTTCCCATATCTATGGCTACACCTTC. This sequence encodes CASSSHIYGYTF.

Turning to this clonotype: A much larger clone differs from this one at a single base, so this may be a read error. The V call is TRBV6-1, the J call TRBJ2-2; D may be TRBD1 (5 bases). Germline assignment: CDR1 MNHNS and CDR2 SASEGT. Trimming cost V 8 bases and J 2 bases, with 18 bases left between them. The CDR3 loop spans 16 amino acids. CDR3 amino acids: CASGGSRTLNTGELFF. The CDR3 DNA reads as TGTGCCAGCGGTGGATCTCGGACACTAAACACCGGGGAGCTGTTTTTT.

The chain uses TRBV19 and TRBJ1-2; possible D gene TRBD1, 5 bases. CDR1 LNHDA and CDR2 SQIVND come from the germline V gene (reference sequence). The CDR3 is 15 residues long. The V gene lost 4 bases and the J gene lost 0 bases, with 12 bases spanning the gap. DNA of the CDR3: TGTGCCAGTAGTAGGGGGGGATCAGCTAACTATGGCTACACCTTC. This sequence encodes CASSRGGSANYGYTF.

V gene TRBV7-2 combines with J gene TRBJ2-1; 7 nucleotides agree with TRBD1. Germline values: CDR1 SGHTA, CDR2 FQGNSA. V gave up 3 bases and J gave up 3 bases; unmatched junction bases: 8. This CDR3 contains 16 residues. The CDR3 spells CASSFLQGTVYNEQFF. The CDR3 DNA is TGTGCCAGCAGCTTCCTACAGGGGACAGTCTACAATGAGCAGTTCTTC.

This chain joins TRBV29-1 and TRBJ1-4; TRBD1 aligns across 8 bases. CDR1 and CDR2 from the germline V gene are SQVTM and ANQGSEA. The CDR3 has 15 amino acids. The trim removed 4 bases at V and 7 bases at J, leaving 11 bases unmatched. CDR3 loop: CSVGAGLGTGEKLFF. The CDR3 DNA sequence: TGCAGCGTTGGGGCCGGGCTCGGGACAGGTGAAAAACTGTTTTTT.

V usage is TRBV11-2 and J usage is TRBJ2-1; no clear D. There are 12 residues in the CDR3. Germline CDR1 and CDR2: SGHAT and FQNNGV. Trimming cost V 0 bases and J 7 bases, with 4 bases left between them. The CDR3: CASSLERNEQFF. CDR3 nucleotides: TGTGCCAGCAGCTTAGAGAGGAATGAGCAGTTCTTC.

The rearrangement joins TRBV24-1 to TRBJ1-2; D perhaps matches TRBD1 (5 bases). This CDR3 region has 15 residues. V was trimmed by 7 bases and J by 8 bases, leaving 22 bases between them. CDR1 is KGHDR and CDR2 is SFDVKD in the germline V gene. CDR3 DNA sequence: TGTGCCACCAGGGAACCCGGGACCCGGGATCTCGGCTACACCTTC. This codes for CATREPGTRDLGYTF.

This chain connects TRBV12-3 or TRBV12-4 to TRBJ2-5; a weak D match, TRBD1 (6 bases). The CDR3 length is 13 residues. Trimming cost V 7 bases and J 5 bases, with 14 bases left between them. The CDR3, as DNA: TGTGCCAGCACTAACAGGGACGGGGAGACCCAGTACTTC. Its protein is CASTNRDGETQYF.

The genes are TRBV20-1 and TRBJ2-7; weak D call: TRBD2 (5 bases). The ends were cut back, 6 bases at V and 5 bases at J, with 14 bases in the middle. The length of the CDR3 is 12 residues. Germline V gives CDR1 DFQATT, CDR2 SNEGSKA (reference sequence). CDR3 sequence (DNA): TGCAGTGCCGCCCGAGAGGGCCACGAGCAGTACTTC. Translating gives CSAAREGHEQYF.

This clonotype showed up many times. The chain has TRBV30 and TRBJ1-3; no clear D. The germline CDR1 and CDR2 sequences are GTSNPN and SVGIG (reference sequence). CDR3 length equals 13 residues. Trimming took off 1 base at V and 2 bases at J, with 6 bases between the two ends. In DNA, the CDR3 is TGTGCCTGGAGTGGAGGAGCTGGAAACACCATATATTTT. This translates into CAWSGGAGNTIYF.

This rearrangement joins TRBV6-1 to TRBJ2-5, with 7 bases aligning to TRBD1. CDR1 is MNHNS and CDR2 is SASEGT in the germline V gene. The CDR3 is made up of 14 amino acids. The V and J ends lost 1 base and 5 bases, in that order; junction bases with no gene match: 4. CDR3: CASSEGTGWETQYF. The CDR3 DNA is TGTGCCAGCAGTGAAGGGACAGGATGGGAGACCCAGTACTTC.

At least ten counts were recorded for this clonotype. V gene TRBV3-1 combines with J gene TRBJ2-1, with a weak D call TRBD2 (5 bases). V lost 6 bases and J 7 bases, leaving 16 bases between the germline ends. Germline V lookup: CDR1 LGHDT, CDR2 YNNKEL (reference sequence). There are 14 residues in the CDR3. CDR3: CASSQSLAINEQFF. CDR3 DNA: TGTGCCAGCAGTCAATCATTAGCGATAAATGAGCAGTTCTTC.

In this sample, this clonotype turned up a few times. This sequence joins TRBV7-2 and TRBJ2-5; no definite D call. Trimming removed 2 bases from V and 5 bases from J, with 21 bases in between. The germline gives CDR1 SGHTA, CDR2 FQGNSA. The CDR3 length is 17 residues. CDR3 DNA: TGTGCCAGCAGCTTATTACCCATGGCTTTGGTGTCGGAGACCCAGTACTTC. This sequence encodes CASSLLPMALVSETQYF.

The V and J genes are TRBV20-1 and TRBJ1-2, with a possible D match to TRBD1 (6 bases). The germline V gene has CDR1 DFQATT and CDR2 SNEGSKA (reference sequence). Trimming removed 3 bases at V and 6 bases at J, with 23 bases between. This CDR3 has 16 amino acids. Here the CDR3 DNA reads TGCAGTGCTAGGCCTCTGAGGGGCCGGGGACAAAATGGCTACACCTTC. This translates into CSARPLRGRGQNGYTF.

Remarks on this clonotype: At one end the junction does not follow the germline gene, possibly because of a read error. This chain joins TRBV7-2 and TRBJ1-4; no reliable D call. This CDR3 region has 12 residues. The germline V gene encodes CDR1 SGHTA and CDR2 FQGNSA. DNA for the CDR3: TGTGCCAGCAGCTTAAATGAGGAAAAACTGGTTTTT. It specifies CASSLNEEKLVF.

This clonotype was observed many times. The V call is TRBV9, the J call TRBJ1-6, with TRBD1 identical over 7 bases. Germline CDR1 and CDR2: SGDLS and YYNGEE. V dropped 0 bases and J dropped 8; count of bases not matched to a gene: 5. The CDR3 is 15 residues long. The CDR3: CASSVAWGTDSPLHF. The CDR3 coding sequence is TGTGCCAGCAGCGTAGCTTGGGGGACAGATTCACCCCTCCACTTT.

The chain uses TRBV3-1 and TRBJ1-2, with 10 bases aligning to TRBD1. The CDR3 is 15 residues long. Per germline, CDR1 LGHDT and CDR2 YNNKEL (reference sequence). V lost 0 bases, J lost 3 bases, and 1 base stayed unmatched. The CDR3 sequence: CASSQEDRGHYGYTF. As DNA, the CDR3 is TGTGCCAGCAGCCAAGAAGACAGGGGGCACTATGGCTACACCTTC.

This clonotype was picked up many times. The chain uses TRBV6-5 and TRBJ2-2, with a tentative D call TRBD2 (5 bases). Deletions cut 3 bases from V and 5 bases from J, with 13 bases between. CDR3 length: 15 residues. The germline CDR1 and CDR2 sequences are MNHEY and SVGAGI. The DNA of the CDR3 is TGTGCCAGCAGTTATTCGGGAAAAAAAACCGGGGAGCTGTTTTTT. This sequence encodes CASSYSGKKTGELFF.

This clonotype was detected a few times. The V and J genes are TRBV29-1 and TRBJ1-2; D perhaps matches TRBD1 (5 bases). The germline CDR1 and CDR2 sequences are SQVTM and ANQGSEA. The CDR3 covers 14 residues. Trimming pared 8 bases from V and 8 bases from J, leaving 24 bases between. The CDR3 region has the DNA TGCAGCTTGGGGCAGGGACCAATATCTGGCGGCTACACCTTC. This encodes CSLGQGPISGGYTF. Filled out from reference TRBV29-1 and TRBJ1-2, the complete variable domain reads SAVISQKPSRDICQRGTSLTIQCQVDSQVTMMFWYRQQPGQSLTLIATANQGSEATYESGFVIDKFPISRPNLTFSTLTVSNMSPEDSSIYLCSLGQGPISGGYTFGSGTRLTVV.

This clonotype was counted ten times or more. V and J are TRBV20-1 and TRBJ1-1, with D hard to call. Trimming shortened V by 1 base and J by 4 bases, and 7 bases separated the two germline ends. Germline CDR1 and CDR2: DFQATT and SNEGSKA (reference sequence). CDR3 length equals 12 residues. CDR3 nucleotide sequence: TGCAGTGCTAGAGGTCTGGGCACTGAAGCTTTCTTT. Its translation is CSARGLGTEAFF.

This clonotype occurred a few times. The V and J genes are TRBV5-4 and TRBJ1-2; D not certain. Trimming pared 4 bases from V and 8 bases from J, leaving 18 bases between. The CDR3 totals 14 residues. Germline CDR1 and CDR2: SGHNT and YYREEE (reference sequence). CDR3 in DNA: TGTGCCAGCAGCCCAACTAAACCGGGAGGGGGCTACACCTTC. As protein: CASSPTKPGGGYTF.

This clonotype was recorded once. The chain links TRBV5-1 to TRBJ1-6; TRBD1 might be the D (6 bases). CDR3 size: 15 residues. The germline CDR1 and CDR2 sequences are SGHRS and YFSETQ. Trimming pared 0 bases from V and 8 bases from J, leaving 12 bases between. The CDR3 loop is CASSLGGGEDSPLHF. In DNA form, the CDR3 reads TGCGCCAGCAGCTTGGGGGGGGGCGAGGATTCACCCCTCCACTTT.

The chain employs TRBV7-2 and TRBJ2-1, with 7 bases lining up with TRBD2. The CDR3 length is 14 residues. Trimming at V came to 8 bases and at J to 5 bases, leaving 9 bases not matched to a gene. Germline V gene data show CDR1 as SGHTA and CDR2 as FQGNSA. CDR3 nucleotide sequence: TGTGCCAGCGCGCAACTAGCGATCGACAATGAGCAGTTCTTC. Encoded protein: CASAQLAIDNEQFF. Based on the CDR3 plus reference TRBV7-2 and TRBJ2-1, the full variable domain is GAGVSQSPSNKVTEKGKDVELRCDPISGHTALYWYRQSLGQGLEFLIYFQGNSAPDKSGLPSDRFSAERTGGSVSTLTIQRTQQEDSAVYLCASAQLAIDNEQFFGPGTRLTVL.

This chain uses TRBV2 with TRBJ1-1, with 8 bases matching TRBD1. This CDR3 has 12 residues. CDR1 and CDR2 (germline): SNHLY, FYNNEI. Trimming cost V 6 bases and J 12 bases; bases outside gene matches: 9. The CDR3 sequence: CASRLTQGGTFF. The CDR3 DNA reads TGTGCCAGCAGACTTACACAGGGGGGGACTTTCTTT.

Worth noting for this clonotype: A much larger clone sits a single nucleotide away, making a read error possible. The CDR3 nucleotides are TGTGCCAGCAGCCACGCTTTAACTGCTTCCTACGAGCAGTACTTC. It specifies CASSHALTASYEQYF. This chain uses TRBV5-8 with TRBJ2-7; D gene ambiguous. V was clipped by 4 bases and J by 1 base, with 15 bases between them. Looked up from germline, CDR1 is SGHTS and CDR2 is YDEGEE. CDR3 length: 15 residues.